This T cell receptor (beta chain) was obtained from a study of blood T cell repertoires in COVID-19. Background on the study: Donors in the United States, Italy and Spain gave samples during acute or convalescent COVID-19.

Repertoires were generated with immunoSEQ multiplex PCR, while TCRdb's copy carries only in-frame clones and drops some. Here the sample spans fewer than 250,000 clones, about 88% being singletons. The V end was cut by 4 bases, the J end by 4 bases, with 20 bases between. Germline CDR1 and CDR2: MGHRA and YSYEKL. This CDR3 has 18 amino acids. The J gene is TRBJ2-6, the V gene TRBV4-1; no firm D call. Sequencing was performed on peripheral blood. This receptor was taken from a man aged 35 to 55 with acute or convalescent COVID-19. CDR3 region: CASSPESGVASGANVLTF. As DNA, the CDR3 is TGCGCCAGCAGCCCCGAGTCGGGTGTGGCTTCCGGGGCCAACGTCCTGACTTTC.